The clone carrying this T cell receptor beta chain was seen a few times. The record originates from a study of T cells in Graves' hyperthyroidism and ophthalmopathy. What was amplified from RNA transcripts were TCR beta CDR3 regions. HTBI primers were the set used in a first-round RT-PCR of the TCR CDR3. In TCRdb, the multiplex PCR reads were re-called with MiXCR into one record per CDR3 protein. The sample comprises around 300,000 distinct CDR3 sequences, 10% to 15% of which are singletons, and almost 8% rests with the top ten. Germline V CDR1 and CDR2: MNHEY, SMNVEV (reference sequence). CDR3 length: 19 amino acids. Trimming took 2 bases from V and 0 from J, leaving 17 bases between them.

The sequencing input was blood. The receptor comes from a woman aged 25 to 45 with Graves' hyperthyroidism that later progressed to Graves' ophthalmopathy. The chain combines TRBV27 with TRBJ2-6; D is possibly TRBD1 (6 bases). CDR3 in DNA: TGTGCCAGCAGTTTAAAGACCCGGGACACCTACTCTGGGGCCAACGTCCTGACTTTC. Its protein product is CASSLKTRDTYSGANVLTF.